This TCR beta chain was sequenced for a study of blood T cell repertoires in COVID-19. Study summary: COVID-19 samples from acute and convalescent phases originated in the United States, Italy and Spain. T cells, B-cell-depleted T cells, or PBMCs supplied cDNA or gDNA.

V lost 7 bases and J 8 bases, leaving 15 bases between the germline ends. Germline values: CDR1 MNHEY, CDR2 SVGAGI. This CDR3 is built from 14 residues. Data came from immunoSEQ multiplex PCR; TCRdb stores just in-frame clones and leaves some out. The data show 200,000 to 250,000 clones, 75% to 85% seen once. The source of this sequence is a woman aged 70-85 years with COVID-19, enrolled during active disease. The sample taken for sequencing was peripheral blood. This rearrangement joins TRBV6-5 to TRBJ1-6; D remains unclear. As DNA, the CDR3 is TGTGCCAGCACCCCCCGCTCCTCAGATTCACCCCTCCACTTT. It specifies CASTPRSSDSPLHF.